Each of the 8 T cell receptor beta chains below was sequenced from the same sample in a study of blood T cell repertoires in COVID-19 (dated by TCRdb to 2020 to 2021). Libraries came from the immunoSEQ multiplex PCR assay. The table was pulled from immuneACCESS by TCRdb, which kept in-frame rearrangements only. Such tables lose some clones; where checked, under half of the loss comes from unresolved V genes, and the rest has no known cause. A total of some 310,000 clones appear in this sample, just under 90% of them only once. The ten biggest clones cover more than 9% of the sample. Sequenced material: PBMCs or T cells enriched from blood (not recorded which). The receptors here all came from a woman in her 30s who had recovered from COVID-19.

The CDR3 loop is CASSQTTSGQYNEQFF. CDR3 sequence (DNA): TGCGCCAGCAGTCAAACCACTAGCGGGCAATACAATGAGCAGTTCTTC. The V and J genes are TRBV23-1 and TRBJ2-1; 9 bases fit TRBD2. TRBV23-1 is reported as an ORF; its role is uncertain. The CDR3 consists of 16 residues. The V gene end was trimmed by 2 bases and the J gene end by 4 bases; junction bases not matched to a gene: 6.

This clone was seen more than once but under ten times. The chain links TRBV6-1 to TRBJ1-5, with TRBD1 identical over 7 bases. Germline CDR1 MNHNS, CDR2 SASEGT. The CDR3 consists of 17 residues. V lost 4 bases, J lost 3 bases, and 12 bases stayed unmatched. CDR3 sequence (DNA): TGTGCCAGCAGTGGAGGGGGGACAGCCTCCTTCAATCAGCCCCAGCATTTT. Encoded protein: CASSGGGTASFNQPQHF.

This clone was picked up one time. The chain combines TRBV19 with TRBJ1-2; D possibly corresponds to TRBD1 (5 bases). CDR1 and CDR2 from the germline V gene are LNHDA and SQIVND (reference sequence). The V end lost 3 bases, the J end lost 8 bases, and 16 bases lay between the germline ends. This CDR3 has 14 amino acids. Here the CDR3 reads CASSMDIWVRGYTF. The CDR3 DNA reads TGTGCCAGTAGTATGGACATCTGGGTGCGGGGCTACACCTTC.

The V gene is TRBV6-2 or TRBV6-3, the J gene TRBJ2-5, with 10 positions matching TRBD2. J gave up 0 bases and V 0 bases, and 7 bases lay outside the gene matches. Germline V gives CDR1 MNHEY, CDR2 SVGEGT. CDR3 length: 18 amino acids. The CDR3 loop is CASSYSGSGLADQETQYF. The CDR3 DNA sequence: TGTGCCAGCAGTTACTCGGGCTCTGGACTAGCGGACCAAGAGACCCAGTACTTC.

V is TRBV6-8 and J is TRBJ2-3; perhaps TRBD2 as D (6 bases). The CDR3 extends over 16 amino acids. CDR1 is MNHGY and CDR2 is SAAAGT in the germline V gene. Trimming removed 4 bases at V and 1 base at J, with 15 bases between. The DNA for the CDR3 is TGTGCCAGCAGTTTCGTTCTATGGGGGGGCACAGATACGCAGTATTTT. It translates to CASSFVLWGGTDTQYF.

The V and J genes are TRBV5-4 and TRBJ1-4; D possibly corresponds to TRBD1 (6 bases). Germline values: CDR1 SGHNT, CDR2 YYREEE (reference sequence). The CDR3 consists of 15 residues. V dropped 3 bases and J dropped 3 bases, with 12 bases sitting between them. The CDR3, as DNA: TGTGCCAGCAGCTGGTACAGGGACCCTAATGAAAAACTGTTTTTT. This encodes CASSWYRDPNEKLFF.

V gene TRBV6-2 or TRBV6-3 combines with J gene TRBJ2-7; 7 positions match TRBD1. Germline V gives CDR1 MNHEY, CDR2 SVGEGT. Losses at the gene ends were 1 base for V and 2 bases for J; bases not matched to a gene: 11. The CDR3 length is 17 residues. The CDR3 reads CASSYYGTGEIAYEQYF. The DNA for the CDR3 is TGTGCCAGCAGTTACTACGGAACAGGGGAGATCGCCTACGAGCAGTACTTC.

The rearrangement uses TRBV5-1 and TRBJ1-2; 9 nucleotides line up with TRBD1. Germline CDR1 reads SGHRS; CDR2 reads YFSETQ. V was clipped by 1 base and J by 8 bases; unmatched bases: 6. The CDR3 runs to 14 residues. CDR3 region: CASSLTTGGLGYTF. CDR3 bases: TGCGCCAGCAGCTTGACGACAGGGGGGTTAGGCTACACCTTC.